These 10 T cell receptor beta chains were sequenced from one sample in a study of blood T cell repertoires in COVID-19. Method: immunoSEQ multiplex PCR; TCRdb's copy keeps in-frame clones and lacks some. The sample includes approximately 160,000 clones, 85% to 90% of them seen just once. Input material: peripheral blood. The receptors stem from a man aged 55 to 70 with COVID-19, enrolled during active disease.

V is TRBV28 and J is TRBJ1-5; a possible D gene is TRBD1 (5 bases). Germline-derived CDR1 and CDR2 are MDHEN and SYDVKM. CDR3 length equals 15 residues. Between the trimmed V and J ends, which lost 4 bases and 2 bases, there was a span of 12 bases. The CDR3 DNA is TGTGCCAGCAGTTACCAGGGAGGGGGCAATCAGCCCCAGCATTTT. Protein sequence: CASSYQGGGNQPQHF.

V gene TRBV19 combines with J gene TRBJ2-2, with 7 nucleotides matching TRBD1. Germline lookup yields CDR1 LNHDA and CDR2 SQIVND (reference sequence). The CDR3 loop spans 18 amino acids. The junction had 17 bases not matched to a gene; V was cut back by 8 bases and J by 2 bases. CDR3 nucleotide sequence: TGTGCCAGTTATACAGGGGCTCGCATATGGGGAAACACCGGGGAGCTGTTTTTT. Protein: CASYTGARIWGNTGELFF.

This clone was seen once. J is TRBJ1-4 and V is TRBV7-2; a weak D match, TRBD1 (5 bases). Germline V gene lookup returns CDR1 SGHTA and CDR2 FQGNSA. V lost 5 bases and J 7 bases, leaving 17 bases between the germline ends. The CDR3 has 15 residues. DNA for the CDR3: TGTGCCAGCAGCCCCCCGGGGGTGCGGGGTGAAAAACTGTTTTTT. Its protein is CASSPPGVRGEKLFF.

This clone appeared a single time. The chain combines TRBV28 with TRBJ1-6, with TRBD1 matching 8 bases. From germline, CDR1 is MDHEN and CDR2 SYDVKM. V gave up 3 bases and J gave up 7 bases; unmatched junction bases: 14. The CDR3 extends over 18 amino acids. The CDR3 nucleotides read TGTGCCAGCAGTTTCTGGAGTTCAGGACAGGGAGGAAATTCACCCCTCCACTTT. Encoded protein: CASSFWSSGQGGNSPLHF. Combining the CDR3 with reference TRBV28 and TRBJ1-6 gives the whole variable domain DVKVTQSSRYLVKRTGEKVFLECVQDMDHENMFWYRQDPGLGLRLIYFSYDVKMKEKGDIPEGYSVSREKKERFSLILESASTNQTSMYLCASSFWSSGQGGNSPLHFGNGTRLTVT.

The V and J genes are TRBV15 and TRBJ1-2; D is unresolved. This CDR3 comprises 15 residues. Between the trimmed V and J ends, which lost 0 bases and 7 bases, there was a span of 15 bases. Germline V gene data show CDR1 as LNHNV and CDR2 as YYDKDF (reference sequence). CDR3 in amino acids: CATSRDLIGEVGYTF. CDR3 bases: TGTGCCACCAGCAGAGATCTAATAGGAGAGGTTGGCTACACCTTC.

The chain joins TRBV5-1 to TRBJ1-2; TRBD1 is a possible D gene (6 bases). This CDR3 comprises 16 residues. Trimming took off 1 base at V and 0 bases at J, with 13 bases between the two ends. Germline CDR1 is SGHRS and CDR2 is YFSETQ. As DNA, the CDR3 is TGCGCCAGCAGCTTGAACCGGGACACCACTAACTATGGCTACACCTTC. Translation: CASSLNRDTTNYGYTF.

The chain combines TRBV18 with TRBJ2-3; maybe TRBD2 (6 bases). Per germline, CDR1 KGHSH and CDR2 LQKENI. Between the trimmed V and J ends, which lost 1 base and 2 bases, there was a span of 10 bases. This CDR3 is built from 15 residues. The CDR3 region is CASSPLAVLTDTQYF. CDR3 in DNA: TGTGCCAGCTCACCACTAGCGGTACTCACAGATACGCAGTATTTT. Filled out from reference TRBV18 and TRBJ2-3, the complete variable domain reads NAGVMQNPRHLVRRRGQEARLRCSPMKGHSHVYWYRQLPEEGLKFMVYLQKENIIDESGMPKERFSAEFPKEGPSILRIQQVVRGDSAAYFCASSPLAVLTDTQYFGPGTRLTVL.

This clone has only a few counts. The chain recombines TRBV9 with TRBJ2-1; 11 bases are a match to TRBD1. V dropped 2 bases and J dropped 3; count of bases not matched to a gene: 4. Germline CDR1 and CDR2: SGDLS and YYNGEE. This CDR3 has 16 amino acids. CDR3 in DNA: TGTGCCAGCAGCGTGACCGGGACAGGGGGCTACAATGAGCAGTTCTTC. Its translation is CASSVTGTGGYNEQFF.

The chain links TRBV19 to TRBJ1-6; D possibly corresponds to TRBD1 (5 bases). The CDR3 is 14 amino acids. Germline V gene lookup returns CDR1 LNHDA and CDR2 SQIVND (reference sequence). Trimming cost V 2 bases and J 5 bases, with 7 bases left between them. CDR3 in amino acids: CASSIPRDNSPLHF. DNA for the CDR3: TGTGCCAGTAGTATACCCAGGGATAATTCACCCCTCCACTTT. Variable domain in full (rest from reference TRBV19 and TRBJ1-6): DGGITQSPKYLFRKEGQNVTLSCEQNLNHDAMYWYRQDPGQGLRLIYYSQIVNDFQKGDIAEGYSVSREKKESFPLTVTSAQKNPTAFYLCASSIPRDNSPLHFGNGTRLTVT.

The chain combines TRBV14 with TRBJ1-3; 7 bases are a match to TRBD1. The V segment lost 8 bases and the J segment 4 bases; nucleotides outside the gene matches: 5. The CDR3 extends over 13 amino acids. The germline V gene encodes CDR1 SGHDN and CDR2 FVKESK. The chain's CDR3 is CASSTGSGNTIYF. CDR3 DNA sequence: TGTGCCAGCTCGACAGGGTCCGGAAACACCATATATTTT.